These 13 T cell receptor beta chains originate from one sample sequenced in a study of breast tumors, draining lymph nodes, adjacent tissues. One entry per CDR3 protein results from TCRdb running MiXCR on the multiplex PCR reads. Of some 140,000 distinct CDR3 sequences listed, approximately 21% are singletons. Axillary draining lymph nodes of breast cancer patients supplied the node samples. The source material was axillary lymph node tissue. The origin of the receptors is a female donor with breast cancer. Some clones in this sample may be carry-over from other donors' samples.

This clonotype was picked up many times. The V and J genes are TRBV20-1 and TRBJ2-7, with a possible D match to TRBD2 (6 bases). This CDR3 comprises 14 residues. Germline values: CDR1 DFQATT, CDR2 SNEGSKA (reference sequence). The V end lost 5 bases, the J end lost 0 bases, and 14 bases lay between the germline ends. The CDR3 DNA follows: TGCAGTGCTGGGGGAGGACTCTCCTCCTACGAGCAGTACTTC. This codes for CSAGGGLSSYEQYF.

This clonotype was recorded only once. This may arise from a read error, as a much more abundant clone is one base away. A read error is likely, as this CDR3 ends without the conserved phenylalanine or tryptophan. This chain joins TRBV2 and TRBJ2-7; 13 bases align to TRBD2. Germline assignment: CDR1 SNHLY and CDR2 FYNNEI. The CDR3 totals 14 residues. After removal of 7 bases from V and 6 bases from J, the junction contained 6 bases not matched to a gene. The CDR3 bases are TGTGCCAGCACTAAAAGGACTAGCGGGAGCGAGCAGTACTGC. Its protein product is CASTKRTSGSEQYC.

This clonotype was seen at least ten times. The chain carries TRBV6-1 and TRBJ2-7; no reliable D call. Germline-derived CDR1 and CDR2 are MNHNS and SASEGT. Deletions cut 7 bases from V and 0 bases from J, with 7 bases between. The CDR3 is made up of 12 amino acids. CDR3 protein: CASTRNSYEQYF. As DNA, the CDR3 is TGTGCCAGCACCCGAAACTCCTACGAGCAGTACTTC.

This clonotype was counted only a few times. A read error may be the cause here, since a much bigger clone is one base away. The chain employs TRBV7-9 and TRBJ2-1; perhaps TRBD1 as D (5 bases). V was trimmed by 2 bases and J by 3 bases, leaving 8 bases between them. The CDR3 length is 14 residues. The germline CDR1 and CDR2 sequences are SEHNR and FQNEAQ (reference sequence). The CDR3 loop reads CASSLRGHYNEQFF. The DNA of the CDR3 is TGTGCCAGCAGCTTAAGGGGCCACTACAATGAGCAGTTCTTC.

Concerning this clonotype: A read error is possible here, since a much larger clone lies one base away. The chain links TRBV3-1 to TRBJ1-6; the D is unclear. The germline V gene encodes CDR1 LGHDT and CDR2 YNNKEL (reference sequence). This CDR3 contains 13 residues. Here the CDR3 reads CASSQDLVAPFHF. The CDR3 DNA is TGTGCCAGCAGCCAAGACTTGGTTGCACCCTTCCACTTT.

This clonotype was detected many times. The chain couples TRBV5-6 to TRBJ2-3; TRBD1 matches 8 bases. The CDR3 contains 14 residues. Germline V gene data show CDR1 as SGHDT and CDR2 as YYEEEE. J was trimmed by 6 bases and V by 4 bases; bases with no gene match: 7. CDR3 protein: CASSPGQGWDTQYF. CDR3 nucleotide sequence: TGTGCCAGCAGCCCCGGACAGGGATGGGATACGCAGTATTTT.

This clonotype has a count of ten or more. The chain joins TRBV4-1 to TRBJ2-1; 12 nucleotides align to TRBD2. The length of the CDR3 is 14 residues. Germline V gene data show CDR1 as MGHRA and CDR2 as YSYEKL. The V gene end was trimmed by 6 bases and the J gene end by 7 bases; junction bases not matched to a gene: 4. CDR3 sequence: CASREGLAGNEQFF. In nucleotides, the CDR3 is TGCGCCAGCAGAGAGGGACTAGCGGGTAATGAGCAGTTCTTC.

This clonotype was detected many times. The chain has TRBV6-5 and TRBJ1-4; no firm D call. Germline V CDR1 and CDR2: MNHEY, SVGAGI. V was pared by 6 bases and J by 8 bases, with 10 bases between. This CDR3 has 12 amino acids. CDR3 nucleotides: TGTGCCAGCAGCTTGATAGGCGAAAAACTGTTTTTT. Translation gives CASSLIGEKLFF.

In its sample, this clonotype was seen many times. J is TRBJ2-2 and V is TRBV11-1; D gene uncertain. Germline CDR1 and CDR2: SGHAT and FQDESV (reference sequence). The CDR3 consists of 15 residues. The V gene lost 10 bases and the J gene lost 5 bases, with 20 bases spanning the gap. The CDR3 loop reads CATQRTESRTGELFF. The CDR3 region has the DNA TGTGCCACTCAGCGTACGGAGAGTCGGACCGGGGAGCTGTTTTTT.

This clonotype was recorded at least ten times. The chain employs TRBV6-5 and TRBJ2-2; D perhaps matches TRBD1 (5 bases). Trimming cost V 0 bases and J 4 bases, with 15 bases left between them. CDR3 length: 17 amino acids. Germline CDR1 and CDR2: MNHEY and SVGAGI. The CDR3 nucleotides read TGTGCCAGCAGTTACTCTTTTGGACGGACAAGCACCGGGGAGCTGTTTTTT. Encoded protein: CASSYSFGRTSTGELFF.

This clonotype has ten or more counts. The V and J genes are TRBV27 and TRBJ1-2; 7 bases map to TRBD1. Germline V gene lookup returns CDR1 MNHEY and CDR2 SMNVEV (reference sequence). This CDR3 is 13 amino acids long. Unmatched junction bases numbered 5, after V lost 6 bases and J lost 4 bases. CDR3 residues: CASRGDRAYGYTF. CDR3 DNA sequence: TGTGCCAGCAGGGGAGACAGGGCCTATGGCTACACCTTC.

For this clonotype: Without the conserved terminal phenylalanine or tryptophan, this CDR3 likely stems from a read error. The chain couples TRBV5-1 to TRBJ2-1; no reliable D call. This CDR3 comprises 14 residues. Germline loops: CDR1 SGHRS, CDR2 YFSETQ. The V and J ends lost 2 bases and 6 bases respectively, with 12 bases between them. CDR3 residues: CASSFSRLLNEQFL. The CDR3 bases are TGCGCCAGCAGCTTTAGCCGGTTACTCAATGAGCAGTTCCTC.

Regarding this clonotype: This clone may be a read error of a much larger clone one base away. This sequence joins TRBV7-9 and TRBJ2-5; D gene unclear. CDR1 SEHNR and CDR2 FQNEAQ come from the germline V gene (reference sequence). The CDR3 is made up of 13 amino acids. V dropped 6 bases and J dropped 7 bases, with 15 bases sitting between them. As DNA, the CDR3 is TGTGCCAGCAGGCAAAAGGCCTGGGGGACCCAGTACTTC. Translation gives CASRQKAWGTQYF.